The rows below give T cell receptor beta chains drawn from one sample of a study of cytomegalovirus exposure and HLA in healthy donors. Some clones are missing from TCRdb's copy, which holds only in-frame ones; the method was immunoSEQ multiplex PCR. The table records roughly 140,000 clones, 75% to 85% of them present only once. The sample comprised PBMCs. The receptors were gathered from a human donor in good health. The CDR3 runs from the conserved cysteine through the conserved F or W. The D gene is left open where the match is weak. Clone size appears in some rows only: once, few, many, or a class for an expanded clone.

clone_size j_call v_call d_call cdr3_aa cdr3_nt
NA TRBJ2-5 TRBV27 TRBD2 CASSIVAGAAETQYF TGTGCCAGCAGTATCGTAGCGGGAGCCGCGGAGACCCAGTACTTC
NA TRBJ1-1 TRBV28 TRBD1 CASSSLQIRDRGRVTEAFF TGTGCCAGCAGTTCGTTACAAATAAGGGACAGGGGGCGCGTTACTGAAGCTTTCTTT
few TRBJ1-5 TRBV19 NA CASSVWSSGQPQHF TGTGCCAGTAGCGTTTGGTCGTCGGGTCAGCCCCAGCATTTT
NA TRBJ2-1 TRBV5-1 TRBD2 CASSRGAGGPSNEQFF TGCGCCAGCAGCCGGGGGGCGGGGGGACCTTCGAATGAGCAGTTCTTC
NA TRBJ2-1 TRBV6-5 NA CASSSTSPAYNEQFF TGTGCCAGCAGTAGTACTAGCCCCGCCTACAATGAGCAGTTCTTC
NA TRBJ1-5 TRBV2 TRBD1 CASAGQTRGLGNQPQHF TGTGCCAGCGCCGGTCAAACCAGGGGGCTTGGCAATCAGCCCCAGCATTTT
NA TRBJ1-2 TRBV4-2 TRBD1 CASSQESGTANYGYTF TGTGCCAGCAGCCAAGAATCCGGGACAGCAAACTATGGCTACACCTTC
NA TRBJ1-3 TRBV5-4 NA CASSLVSGNSGNTIYF TGTGCCAGCAGCTTGGTTTCAGGGAACTCTGGAAACACCATATATTTT
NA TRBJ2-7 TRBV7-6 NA CASSPDYSYEQYF TGTGCCAGCAGTCCGGACTACTCCTACGAGCAGTACTTC
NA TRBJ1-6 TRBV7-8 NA CASSLVWAAINNSPLHF TGTGCCAGCAGCTTAGTATGGGCCGCGATCAATAATTCACCCCTCCACTTT
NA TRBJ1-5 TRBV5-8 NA CASSRRGNQPQHF TGTGCCAGCAGCCGCAGGGGTAATCAGCCCCAGCATTTT
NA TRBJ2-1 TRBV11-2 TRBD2 CASSFSGFYNEQFF TGTGCCAGCAGCTTTAGCGGGTTTTACAATGAGCAGTTCTTC
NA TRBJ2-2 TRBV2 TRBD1 CASQGQPNTGELFF TGTGCCAGCCAGGGACAGCCGAACACCGGGGAGCTGTTTTTT
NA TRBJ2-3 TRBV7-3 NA CASSPAGGSDTQYF TGTGCCAGCAGCCCCGCGGGTGGTTCAGATACGCAGTATTTT
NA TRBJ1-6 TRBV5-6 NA CASSFTVADSPLHF TGTGCCAGCAGCTTTACAGTGGCCGATTCACCCCTCCACTTT
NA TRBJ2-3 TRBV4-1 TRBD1 CASSQAGTGNLGPADTQYF TGCGCCAGCAGCCAAGCCGGGACAGGGAATCTTGGGCCGGCAGATACGCAGTATTTT
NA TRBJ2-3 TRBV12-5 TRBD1 CASGRRRDRGSDTQYF TGTGCTAGTGGTCGCCGCCGGGACAGGGGGTCAGATACGCAGTATTTT